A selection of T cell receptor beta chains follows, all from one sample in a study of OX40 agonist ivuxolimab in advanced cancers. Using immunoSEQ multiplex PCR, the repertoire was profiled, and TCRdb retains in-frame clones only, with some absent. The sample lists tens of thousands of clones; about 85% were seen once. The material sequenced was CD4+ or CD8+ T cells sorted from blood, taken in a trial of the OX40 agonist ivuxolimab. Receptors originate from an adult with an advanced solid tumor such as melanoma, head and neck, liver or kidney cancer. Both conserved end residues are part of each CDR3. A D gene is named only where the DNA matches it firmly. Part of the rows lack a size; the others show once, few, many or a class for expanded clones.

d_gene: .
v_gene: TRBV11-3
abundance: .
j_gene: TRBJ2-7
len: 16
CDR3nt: TGTGCCAGCAGCTTAGAAAGTCAGGCCCCATTCAACGAGCAGTACTTC
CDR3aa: CASSLESQAPFNEQYF

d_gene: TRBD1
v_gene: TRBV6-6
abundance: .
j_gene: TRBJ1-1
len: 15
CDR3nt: TGTGCCAGCAGTTACAATGGACAGGGTAACACTGAAGCTTTCTTT
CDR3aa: CASSYNGQGNTEAFF

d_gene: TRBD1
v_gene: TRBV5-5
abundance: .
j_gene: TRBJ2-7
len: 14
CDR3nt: TGTGCCAGCAGCCTTATGGACAGGTCCTACGAGCAGTACTTC
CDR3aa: CASSLMDRSYEQYF

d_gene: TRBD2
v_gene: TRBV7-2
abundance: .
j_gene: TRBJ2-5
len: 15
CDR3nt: TGTGCCAGCAGCTTAGTAGCGGCTAGCGGAGAGACCCAGTACTTC
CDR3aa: CASSLVAASGETQYF

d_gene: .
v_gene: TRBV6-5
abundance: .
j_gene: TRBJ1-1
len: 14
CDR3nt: TGTGCCAGCACCACTCCATCAGCGAACACTGAAGCTTTCTTT
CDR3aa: CASTTPSANTEAFF

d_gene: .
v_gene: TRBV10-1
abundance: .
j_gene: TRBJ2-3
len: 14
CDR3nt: TGCGCCAGCAGTGAGGTGGAGGGCGCAGATACGCAGTATTTT
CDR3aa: CASSEVEGADTQYF

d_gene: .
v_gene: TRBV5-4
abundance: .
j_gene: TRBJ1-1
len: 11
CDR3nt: TGTGCCAGCCAAGGAGGGACTGAAGCTTTCTTT
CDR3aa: CASQGGTEAFF

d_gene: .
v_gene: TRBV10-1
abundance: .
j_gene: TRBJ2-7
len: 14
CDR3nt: TGCGCCAGCAGTGCGGCGGGGACCTCCTACGAGCAGTACTTC
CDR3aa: CASSAAGTSYEQYF

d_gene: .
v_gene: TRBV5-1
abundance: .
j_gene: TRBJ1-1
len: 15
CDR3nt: TGCGCCAGCAGCCCGAGAAGGCCCCCGAACACTGAAGCTTTCTTT
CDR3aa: CASSPRRPPNTEAFF

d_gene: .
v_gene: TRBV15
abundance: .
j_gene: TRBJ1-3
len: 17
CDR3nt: TGTGCCACCAGCCCCTACAATCCGGGGGGCCCTGGAAACACCATATATTTT
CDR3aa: CATSPYNPGGPGNTIYF

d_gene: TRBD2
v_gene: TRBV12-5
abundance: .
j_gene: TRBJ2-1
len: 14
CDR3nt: TGTGCTAGTGGTCGACTAGCGGGAGGGGGTGAGCAGTTCTTC
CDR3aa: CASGRLAGGGEQFF

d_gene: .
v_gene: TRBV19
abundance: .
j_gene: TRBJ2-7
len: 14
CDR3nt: TGTGCCAGTACCCAGGGTAGGGGTCCGTACGAGCAGTACTTC
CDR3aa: CASTQGRGPYEQYF

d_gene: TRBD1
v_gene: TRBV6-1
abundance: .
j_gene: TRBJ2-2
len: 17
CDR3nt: TGTGCCAGCAGTGCCCGGGACAGGGGGCTCCTCACCGGGGAGCTGTTTTTT
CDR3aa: CASSARDRGLLTGELFF

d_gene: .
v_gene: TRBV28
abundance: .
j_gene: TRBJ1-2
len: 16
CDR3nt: TGTGCCAGCAGTTTAGGCGGGGCAAGGGGGAACTATGGCTACACCTTC
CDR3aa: CASSLGGARGNYGYTF

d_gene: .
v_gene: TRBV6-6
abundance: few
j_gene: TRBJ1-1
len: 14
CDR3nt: TGTGCCAGCAGTTACTCCCCGGGGAAAGCTGAAGCTTTCTTT
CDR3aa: CASSYSPGKAEAFF

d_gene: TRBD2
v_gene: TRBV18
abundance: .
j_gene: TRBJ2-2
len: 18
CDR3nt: TGTGCCAGCTCACCGCCGACTAGCGGGAGAGCCGTCACCGGGGAGCTGTTTTTT
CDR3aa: CASSPPTSGRAVTGELFF

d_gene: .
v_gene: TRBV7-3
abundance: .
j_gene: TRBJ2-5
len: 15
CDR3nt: TGTGCCAGCAGCTTAACCGCCGGGACTCATGAGACCCAGTACTTC
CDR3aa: CASSLTAGTHETQYF

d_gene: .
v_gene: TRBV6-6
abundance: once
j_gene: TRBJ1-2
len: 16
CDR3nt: TGTGCCAGCAGTTACACTCCCGGGACCCCACCGGACGGCTACACCTTC
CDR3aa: CASSYTPGTPPDGYTF

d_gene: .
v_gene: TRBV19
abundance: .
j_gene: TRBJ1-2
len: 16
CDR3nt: TGTGCCAGTAGTATAAGGTCGACCGTCCCTAGGTATGGCTACACCTTC
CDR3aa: CASSIRSTVPRYGYTF

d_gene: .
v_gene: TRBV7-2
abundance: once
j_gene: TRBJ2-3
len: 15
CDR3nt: TGTGCCAGCAGCTTATTAGCCCTTAGCACAGATACGCAGTATTTT
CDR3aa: CASSLLALSTDTQYF

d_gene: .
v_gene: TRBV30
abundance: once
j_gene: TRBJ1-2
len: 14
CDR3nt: TGTGCCTGGAGTGTGAGTCCCAACCAGCGTGGCTACACCTTC
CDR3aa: CAWSVSPNQRGYTF

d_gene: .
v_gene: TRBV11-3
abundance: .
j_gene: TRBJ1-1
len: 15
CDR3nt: TGTGCCAGCAGCTTAGGTCCAGAAACAAACACTGAAGCTTTCTTT
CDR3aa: CASSLGPETNTEAFF

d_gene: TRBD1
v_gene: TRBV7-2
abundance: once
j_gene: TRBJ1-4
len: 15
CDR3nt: TGTGCCAGCAGGGTCCGACAGGGGGCGCAGGAAAAACTGTTTTTT
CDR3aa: CASRVRQGAQEKLFF

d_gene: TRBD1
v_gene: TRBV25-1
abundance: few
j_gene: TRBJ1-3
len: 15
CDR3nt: TGTGCCAGCAGCACAGGGGCCGCGGTGGGAAACACCATATATTTT
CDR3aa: CASSTGAAVGNTIYF

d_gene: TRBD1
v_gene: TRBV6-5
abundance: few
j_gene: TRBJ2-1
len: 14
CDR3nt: TGTGCCAGCACACGAGGGACAGAGTTGAATGAGCAGTTCTTC
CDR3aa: CASTRGTELNEQFF

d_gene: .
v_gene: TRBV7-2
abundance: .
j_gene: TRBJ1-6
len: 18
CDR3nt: TGTGCCAGCAGCCTAACCGCGTTACGTACGTCCGCTAATTCACCCCTCCACTTT
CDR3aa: CASSLTALRTSANSPLHF

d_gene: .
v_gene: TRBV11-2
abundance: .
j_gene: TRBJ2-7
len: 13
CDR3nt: TGTGCCAGCAGCTTCACCGGGACACCCGAGCAGTACTTC
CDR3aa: CASSFTGTPEQYF

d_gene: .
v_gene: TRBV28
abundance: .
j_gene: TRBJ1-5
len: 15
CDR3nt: TGTGCCAGCAGTTTTGGCGGCCAGTTAAATCAGCCCCAGCATTTT
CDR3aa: CASSFGGQLNQPQHF

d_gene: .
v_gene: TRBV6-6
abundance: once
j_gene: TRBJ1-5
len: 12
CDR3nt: TGTGCCAGCAGTTACGGAGGTCAGCCCCAGCATTTT
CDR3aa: CASSYGGQPQHF

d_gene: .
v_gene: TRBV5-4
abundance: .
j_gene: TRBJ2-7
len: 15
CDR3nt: TGTGCCAGCAGCTTTTTTTCTAGGGGGAAGAACGAGCAGTACTTC
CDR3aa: CASSFFSRGKNEQYF

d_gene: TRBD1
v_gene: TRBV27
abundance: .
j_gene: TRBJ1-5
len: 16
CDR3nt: TGTGCCAGCAGTCCCCTGACAGGGGGCGGCAATCAGCCCCAGCATTTT
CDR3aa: CASSPLTGGGNQPQHF

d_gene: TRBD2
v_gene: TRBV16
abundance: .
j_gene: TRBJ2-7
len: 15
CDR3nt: TGTGCCAGCAGCCAATCGGGGAGGGAGCAGCACGAGCAGTACTTC
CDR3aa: CASSQSGREQHEQYF

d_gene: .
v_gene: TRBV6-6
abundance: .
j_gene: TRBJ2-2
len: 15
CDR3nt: TGTGCCAGCAACGGTGCAGGGGTGGGCACCGGGGAGCTGTTTTTT
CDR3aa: CASNGAGVGTGELFF